Sequencing of this T cell receptor beta chain was carried out in a study of CD8 T cells in Susac syndrome. FACS enriched CD8+ TEMRA cells, while bulk CD8+ and CD4+ were negatively isolated. After extraction with the RNeasy kit, roughly 0.45 to 1 ug of the RNA was reverse transcribed using random hexamers. The amplification used immunoSEQ multiplex PCR on TCR beta CDR3; it spanned 54 Vbeta and 13 Jbeta. TCRdb itself ran the immunoSEQ multiplex PCR reads through MiXCR, one entry per CDR3 protein. The repertoire holds roughly 180,000 distinct CDR3 sequences, with over 90% as singletons. Study-level results: It was acknowledged by the study that relatively few individuals were included in its TCR sequencing and HLA analysis.

Turning to this clonotype: Its antigen is unidentified.

The TCR comes from a human donor with Susac syndrome. Sequencing used CD4+ T cells from PBMCs.

DNA of the CDR3: TGTGCCAGCAGTCCCTCTCTGGGACTAGCGGGAGGGCTTTACACCGGGGAGCTGTTTTTT. This codes for CASSPSLGLAGGLYTGELFF. This chain connects TRBV12-3 or TRBV12-4 to TRBJ2-2; 16 bases are shared with TRBD2. There are 20 residues in the CDR3. V was clipped by 5 bases and J by 3 bases; unmatched bases: 12.